Listed below are T cell receptor beta chains from one sample, sequenced in a study of glioma-infiltrating T cells after dendritic cell vaccination. Method: immunoSEQ multiplex PCR; TCRdb's copy keeps in-frame clones and lacks some. The data hold 60,000 or so clones, with around nine tenths observed a single time. Sequenced here: blood, sampled after dendritic cell vaccination. The receptors come from a human donor with glioblastoma. The CDR3 runs from the conserved cysteine through the conserved F or W. The order of the fields is J gene, clone size, D gene, V gene, CDR3 DNA, CDR3 protein. A D gene is named only where the DNA matches it firmly. The listing skips clone size in some rows; elsewhere it reads once, few, many or a size class.

TRBJ1-6	.	.	TRBV11-2	TGTGCCAGCAGTCAACGTCCTGGGGGGAGCTCCTATAATTCACCCCTCCACTTT	CASSQRPGGSSYNSPLHF
TRBJ2-3	.	.	TRBV19	TGTGCCAGTAGTATAGAAAACAAAAACAGGGTAACTCGCACAGATACGCAGTATTTT	CASSIENKNRVTRTDTQYF
TRBJ1-2	.	TRBD1	TRBV6-5	TGTGCCAGCAGTTACCCTTCGGGGACAGGGTTCTATGGCTACACCTTC	CASSYPSGTGFYGYTF
TRBJ1-2	.	.	TRBV6-5	TGTGCCAGCAGTTACGGTACAGGTTTGGCTGGCTACACCTTC	CASSYGTGLAGYTF
TRBJ1-5	.	TRBD1	TRBV6-5	TGTGCCAGCAGTTTGGGACAGGGCCATCAGCCCCAGCATTTT	CASSLGQGHQPQHF
TRBJ2-1	.	TRBD2	TRBV19	TGTGCCAGTAGTATCCTAGCGGAATCCTACAATGAGCAGTTCTTC	CASSILAESYNEQFF
TRBJ2-3	.	TRBD1	TRBV4-2	TGTGCCAGCAGCCAAGGCCAGGGGGTCCTCACAGATACGCAGTATTTT	CASSQGQGVLTDTQYF
TRBJ1-6	.	.	TRBV19	TGTGCCAGTAGTATAGACGCCGGTAGATTTAATTCCCCCCTCCACTTT	CASSIDAGRFNSPLHF
TRBJ2-5	.	TRBD2	TRBV27	TGTGCCAGCAGACCAAGGGTCGGGGGGGAGGTCACGGAGACCCAGTACTTC	CASRPRVGGEVTETQYF
TRBJ1-4	.	.	TRBV30	TGTGCCTGGAGGGGGGCTTCAACTAATGAAAAACTGTTTTTT	CAWRGASTNEKLFF
TRBJ1-1	.	TRBD1	TRBV7-6	TGTGCCAGCAGCCTTCTACAGGGGGTGAACACTGAAGCTTTCTTT	CASSLLQGVNTEAFF
TRBJ2-5	.	TRBD2	TRBV4-3	TGCGCCAGCAGCCAAGGAAGCGGGGGGGGGCGAGAGACCCAGTACTTC	CASSQGSGGGRETQYF
TRBJ2-7	.	.	TRBV4-3	TGCGCCAGCAGCCAAACGACAGCCTCCTACGAGCAGTACTTC	CASSQTTASYEQYF
TRBJ2-3	.	.	TRBV12-5	TGTGCTAGTGGGCGGTCTGGGCAGGGAAGAATGAGGAGTACAGATACGCAGTATTTT	CASGRSGQGRMRSTDTQYF
TRBJ1-1	.	TRBD1	TRBV12-5	TGTGCTAGTGGTTACCCGTCCGGGACAGGGGTGTTAAACACTGAAGCTTTCTTT	CASGYPSGTGVLNTEAFF
TRBJ2-1	.	.	TRBV2	TGTGCCAGCCAACAGGAGCGGACAGACAATGAGCAGTTCTTC	CASQQERTDNEQFF
TRBJ1-5	.	.	TRBV2	TGTGCCAGCAGTCCAGGTACTAGCAATCAGCCCCAGCATTTT	CASSPGTSNQPQHF
TRBJ2-7	.	.	TRBV7-2	TGTGCCAGCAGCTTAGACGTACAGGCCTCTACCTACGAGCAGTACTTC	CASSLDVQASTYEQYF
TRBJ2-4	.	TRBD1	TRBV5-1	TGCGCCAGCAGCTCGGACAGGGCCAAAAACATTCAGTACTTC	CASSSDRAKNIQYF
TRBJ1-1	.	.	TRBV5-5	TGTGCCAGCAGCTGGGGGGGGAACACTGAAGCTTTCTTT	CASSWGGNTEAFF
TRBJ1-1	.	.	TRBV14	TGTGCCAGCAGCCGAGTCCCGAACACTGAAGCTTTCTTT	CASSRVPNTEAFF
TRBJ1-1	.	.	TRBV7-9	TGTGCCAGCAGCTTAGCAGGGACACACACTGAAGCTTTCTTT	CASSLAGTHTEAFF
TRBJ2-4	.	TRBD1	TRBV4-3	TGCGCCAGCAGCCAGGATCGACAGGGGTACGGCATTCAGTACTTC	CASSQDRQGYGIQYF
TRBJ2-1	.	.	TRBV7-9	TGTGCCAGCAGCTTTCTCAGCAATGAGCAGTTCTTC	CASSFLSNEQFF
TRBJ2-2	.	TRBD1	TRBV5-4	TGTGCCACATCTGGAGTAAGACAGGGGTCCACCGGGGAGCTGTTTTTT	CATSGVRQGSTGELFF
TRBJ1-1	.	.	TRBV18	TGTGCCAGCCGAGCGAACACTGAAGCTTTCTTT	CASRANTEAFF
TRBJ2-3	.	TRBD1	TRBV19	TGTGCCAGTAGTACGGACAGGGGTTTTCTCGCAGATACGCAGTATTTT	CASSTDRGFLADTQYF
TRBJ2-1	few	.	TRBV7-9	TGTGCCAGCAGCTCCTCCCCTGAGCAGTTCTTC	CASSSSPEQFF
TRBJ1-5	.	.	TRBV7-9	TGTGCCAGCAGCTTAGCTGTCGGCAGGAATCAGCCCCAGCATTTT	CASSLAVGRNQPQHF
TRBJ1-5	.	.	TRBV27	TGTGCCAGCAGTGCCACCACATACCAGCCCCAGCATTTT	CASSATTYQPQHF
TRBJ2-7	.	TRBD1	TRBV12-5	TGTGCTAGTGGTGCGGGACAGGGGGCCTACGAGCAGTACTTC	CASGAGQGAYEQYF
TRBJ2-1	.	.	TRBV19	TGTGCCAGTAGTACCGACGGACAGTACAATGAGCAGTTCTTC	CASSTDGQYNEQFF
TRBJ2-7	.	TRBD1	TRBV30	TGTGCCTGGAGTAGGACAGGGACAACCTACGAGCAGTACTTC	CAWSRTGTTYEQYF
TRBJ1-4	.	.	TRBV29-1	TGCAGCGTTGCCGTATGGACAGCGGGGATTAATGAAAAACTGTTTTTT	CSVAVWTAGINEKLFF
TRBJ2-7	.	.	TRBV7-2	TGTGCCAGCAGCCCCCGCCAGGGGTTCGAGCAGTACTTC	CASSPRQGFEQYF
TRBJ2-3	.	TRBD2	TRBV7-9	TGTGCCAGCAGCCGGACTAGCGGGGGGTCGGGGAGCACAGATACGCAGTATTTT	CASSRTSGGSGSTDTQYF
TRBJ1-1	.	.	TRBV2	TGTGCCAGCAGCCCCGGCACTGAAGCTTTCTTT	CASSPGTEAFF
TRBJ2-2	.	TRBD1	TRBV9	TGTGCCAGCAGCTCCCGGGGACAGGGGGAAGGCGGGGAGCTGTTTTTT	CASSSRGQGEGGELFF
TRBJ2-1	.	TRBD2	TRBV5-8	TGTGCCAGCAGCCGCGGGACTAGCGGGAGGGCCGTAGATGAGCAGTTCTTC	CASSRGTSGRAVDEQFF
TRBJ1-2	.	TRBD1	TRBV2	TGTGCCAGCACCAGGACAGGGGGCGACTATGGCTACACCTTC	CASTRTGGDYGYTF
TRBJ1-2	.	.	TRBV4-1	TGCGCCAGCAGCCCCTCATACAGGAGTAACTATGGCTACACCTTC	CASSPSYRSNYGYTF
TRBJ2-5	.	.	TRBV11-3	TGTGCCAGCAGCCCCTTGACTAGTCAAGAGACCCAGTACTTC	CASSPLTSQETQYF
TRBJ1-1	.	.	TRBV30	TGTGCCTGGACTAGGGGAGGGATCGAAGCTTTCTTT	CAWTRGGIEAFF
TRBJ2-7	.	TRBD1	TRBV18	TGTGCCAGCTCACCGTCGCAGGGGGCCACCTACGAGCAGTACTTC	CASSPSQGATYEQYF
TRBJ1-3	.	TRBD1	TRBV7-9	TGTGCCAGCAGCTTAGGGACAGGGGGCTCAGCTGGAAACACCATATATTTT	CASSLGTGGSAGNTIYF
TRBJ1-1	.	TRBD1	TRBV4-1	TGCGCCAGCAGCCCGGGACAGTTGACGAACACTGAAGCTTTCTTT	CASSPGQLTNTEAFF
TRBJ1-5	few	TRBD1	TRBV19	TGTGCCAGTAGCCCCGGGACAGGGAATCATTTT	CASSPGTGNHF
TRBJ1-4	.	TRBD1	TRBV6-5	TGTGCCAGCACCGGGACAGTCCATAATGAAAAACTGTTTTTT	CASTGTVHNEKLFF
TRBJ1-6	.	TRBD1	TRBV7-9	TGTGCCAGCAAAGCCGACAGGGCCGGACGTGTTTCACCCCTCCACTTT	CASKADRAGRVSPLHF
TRBJ2-4	.	TRBD1	TRBV5-1	TGCGCCAGCAGCCCCCTCGACAGGGAAAACATTCAGTACTTC	CASSPLDRENIQYF
TRBJ2-3	.	TRBD2	TRBV2	TGTGCCAGCAACACAAATAGCGGGAGGGCCGCAGATACGCAGTATTTT	CASNTNSGRAADTQYF
TRBJ2-3	.	.	TRBV7-9	TGTGCCAGCAGCTTAACGGGGGTTGATACGCAGTATTTT	CASSLTGVDTQYF
TRBJ1-6	.	.	TRBV7-2	TGTGCCAGCAGCTCAAGGAGCAAAGGGAGCAATTCACCCCTCCACTTT	CASSSRSKGSNSPLHF
TRBJ2-1	.	.	TRBV1	TGCACCAGCAGCCAAGATCTACCCCTAGGGGCCGGGTCCTACAATGAGCAGTTCTTC	CTSSQDLPLGAGSYNEQFF
TRBJ2-3	.	.	TRBV30	TGTGCCTGGAGAGCCGGGAACACAGATACGCAGTATTTT	CAWRAGNTDTQYF
TRBJ1-2	.	.	TRBV7-2	TGTGCCAGCAGCTCAACTCAGGGACTCTATGGCTACACCTTC	CASSSTQGLYGYTF
TRBJ1-1	.	.	TRBV10-2	TGCGCCAGCAGTGTTCAGGAGAACACTGAAGCTTTCTTT	CASSVQENTEAFF
TRBJ1-5	few	TRBD1	TRBV6-6	TGTGCCAGCAGGGAAACAGGGGCCAATCAGCCCCAGCATTTT	CASRETGANQPQHF
TRBJ2-7	.	TRBD2	TRBV12-5	TGTGCTAGTGGCCAAAGGACTAGCGGGATGAACGAGCAGTACTTC	CASGQRTSGMNEQYF
TRBJ2-1	.	.	TRBV4-1	TGCGCCAGCAGCCAATCACTTCGGGAGTCTGAGCAGTTCTTC	CASSQSLRESEQFF